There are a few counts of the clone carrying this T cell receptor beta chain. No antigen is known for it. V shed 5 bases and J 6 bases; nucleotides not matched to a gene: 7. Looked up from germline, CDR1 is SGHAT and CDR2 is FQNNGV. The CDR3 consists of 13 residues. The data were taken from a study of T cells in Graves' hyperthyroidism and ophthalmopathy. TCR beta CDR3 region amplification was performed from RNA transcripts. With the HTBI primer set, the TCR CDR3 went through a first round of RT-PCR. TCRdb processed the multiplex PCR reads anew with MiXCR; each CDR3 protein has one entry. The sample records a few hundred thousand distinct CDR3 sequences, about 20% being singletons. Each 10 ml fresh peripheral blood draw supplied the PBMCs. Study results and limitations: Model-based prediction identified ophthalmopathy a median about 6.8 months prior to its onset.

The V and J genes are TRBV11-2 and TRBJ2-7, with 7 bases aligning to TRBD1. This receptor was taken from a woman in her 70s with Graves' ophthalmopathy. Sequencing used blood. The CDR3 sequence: CASSRDSPCEQYF. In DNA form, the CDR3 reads TGTGCCAGCAGCCGGGACAGCCCCTGCGAGCAGTACTTC.